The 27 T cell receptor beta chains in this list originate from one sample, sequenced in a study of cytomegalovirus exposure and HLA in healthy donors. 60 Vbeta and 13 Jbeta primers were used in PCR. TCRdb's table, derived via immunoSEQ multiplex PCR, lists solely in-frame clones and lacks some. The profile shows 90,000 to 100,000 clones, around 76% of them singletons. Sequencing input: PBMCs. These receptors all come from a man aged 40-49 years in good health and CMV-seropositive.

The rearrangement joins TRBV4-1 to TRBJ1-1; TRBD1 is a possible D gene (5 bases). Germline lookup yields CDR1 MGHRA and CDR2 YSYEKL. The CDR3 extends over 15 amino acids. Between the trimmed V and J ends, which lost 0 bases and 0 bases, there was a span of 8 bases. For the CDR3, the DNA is TGCGCCAGCAGCCAAGACGCAGGGATGAACACTGAAGCTTTCTTT. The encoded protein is CASSQDAGMNTEAFF.

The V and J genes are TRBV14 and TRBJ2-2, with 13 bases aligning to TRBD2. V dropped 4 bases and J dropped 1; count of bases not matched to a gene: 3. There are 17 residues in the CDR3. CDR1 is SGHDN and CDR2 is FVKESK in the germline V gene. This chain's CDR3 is CASSLWTSGRNTGELFF. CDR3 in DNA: TGTGCCAGCAGCCTTTGGACTAGCGGGAGGAACACCGGGGAGCTGTTTTTT.

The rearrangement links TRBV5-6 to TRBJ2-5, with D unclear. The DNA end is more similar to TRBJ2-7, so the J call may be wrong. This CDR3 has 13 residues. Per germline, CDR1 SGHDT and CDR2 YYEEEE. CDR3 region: CASSLDTAYEQYF. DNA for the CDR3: TGTGCCAGCAGCTTGGACACAGCCTACGAGCAGTACTTC.

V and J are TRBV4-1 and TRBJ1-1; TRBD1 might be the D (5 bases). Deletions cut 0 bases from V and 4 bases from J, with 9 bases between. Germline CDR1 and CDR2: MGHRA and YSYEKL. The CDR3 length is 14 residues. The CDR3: CASSQEGRATEAFF. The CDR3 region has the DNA TGCGCCAGCAGCCAAGAGGGCAGGGCCACTGAAGCTTTCTTT.

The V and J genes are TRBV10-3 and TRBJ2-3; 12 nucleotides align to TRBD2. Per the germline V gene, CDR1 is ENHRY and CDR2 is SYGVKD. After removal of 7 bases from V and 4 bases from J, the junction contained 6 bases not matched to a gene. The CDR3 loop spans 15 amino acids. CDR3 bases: TGTGCCATCAACTCTCCTAGCGGGGGGGCAGATACGCAGTATTTT. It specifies CAINSPSGGADTQYF.

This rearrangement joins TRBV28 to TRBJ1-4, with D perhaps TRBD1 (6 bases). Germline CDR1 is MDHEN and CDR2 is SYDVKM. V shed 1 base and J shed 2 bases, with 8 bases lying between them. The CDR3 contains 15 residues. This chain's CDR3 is CASSLLQGTNEKLFF. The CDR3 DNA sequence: TGTGCCAGCAGTTTATTGCAGGGGACTAATGAAAAACTGTTTTTT.

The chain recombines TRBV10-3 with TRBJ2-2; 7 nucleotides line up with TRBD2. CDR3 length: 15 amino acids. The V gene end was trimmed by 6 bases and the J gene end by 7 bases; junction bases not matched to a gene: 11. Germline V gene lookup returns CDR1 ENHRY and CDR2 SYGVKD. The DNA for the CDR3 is TGTGCCATCAGCCGGAAAGGGAGGGAGGGCGGGGAGCTGTTTTTT. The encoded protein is CAISRKGREGGELFF.

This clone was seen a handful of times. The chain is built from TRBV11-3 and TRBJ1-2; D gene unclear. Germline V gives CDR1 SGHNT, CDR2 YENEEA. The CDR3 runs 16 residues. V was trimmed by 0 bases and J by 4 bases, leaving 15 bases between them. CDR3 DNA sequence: TGTGCCAGCAGCTTAGATCCGGGGTCCAGGAGCTATGGCTACACCTTC. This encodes CASSLDPGSRSYGYTF.

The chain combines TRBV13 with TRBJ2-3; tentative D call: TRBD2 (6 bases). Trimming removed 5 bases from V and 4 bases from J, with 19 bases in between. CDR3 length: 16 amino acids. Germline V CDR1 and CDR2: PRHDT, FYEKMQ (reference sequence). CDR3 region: CASSPPGVEGADTQYF. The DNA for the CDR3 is TGTGCCAGCAGCCCTCCGGGAGTAGAAGGTGCAGATACGCAGTATTTT.

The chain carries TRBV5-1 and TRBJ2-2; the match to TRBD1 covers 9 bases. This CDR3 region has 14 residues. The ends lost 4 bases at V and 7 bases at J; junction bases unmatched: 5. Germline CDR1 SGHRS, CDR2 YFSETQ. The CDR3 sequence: CASSQQGASGELFF. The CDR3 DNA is TGCGCCAGCAGCCAACAGGGGGCGAGCGGGGAGCTGTTTTTT.

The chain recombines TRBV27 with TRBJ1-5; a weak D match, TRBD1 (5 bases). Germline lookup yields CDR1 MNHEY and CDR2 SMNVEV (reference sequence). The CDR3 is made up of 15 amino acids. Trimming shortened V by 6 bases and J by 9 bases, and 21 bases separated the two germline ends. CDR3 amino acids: CASSQIGGLQGPQHF. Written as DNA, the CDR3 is TGTGCCAGCAGCCAGATCGGGGGACTCCAGGGGCCCCAGCATTTT.

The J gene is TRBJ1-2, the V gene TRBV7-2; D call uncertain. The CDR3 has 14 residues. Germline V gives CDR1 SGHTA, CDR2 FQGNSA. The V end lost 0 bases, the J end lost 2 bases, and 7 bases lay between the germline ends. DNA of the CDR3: TGTGCCAGCAGCTTAGCCCTAGGCAACTATGGCTACACCTTC. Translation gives CASSLALGNYGYTF. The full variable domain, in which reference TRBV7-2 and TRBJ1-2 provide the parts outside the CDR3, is GAGVSQSPSNKVTEKGKDVELRCDPISGHTALYWYRQSLGQGLEFLIYFQGNSAPDKSGLPSDRFSAERTGGSVSTLTIQRTQQEDSAVYLCASSLALGNYGYTFGSGTRLTVV.

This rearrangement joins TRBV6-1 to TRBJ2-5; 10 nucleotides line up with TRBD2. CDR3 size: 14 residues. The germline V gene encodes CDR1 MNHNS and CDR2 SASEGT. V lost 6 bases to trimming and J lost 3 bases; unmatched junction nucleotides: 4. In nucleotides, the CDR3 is TGTGCCAGCAGGCGACTAGCGGGCGAAGAGACCCAGTACTTC. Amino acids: CASRRLAGEETQYF.

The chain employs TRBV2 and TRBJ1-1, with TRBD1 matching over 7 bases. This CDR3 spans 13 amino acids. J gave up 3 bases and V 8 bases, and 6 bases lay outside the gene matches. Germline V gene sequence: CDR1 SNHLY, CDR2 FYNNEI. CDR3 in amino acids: CASEYQGDTEAFF. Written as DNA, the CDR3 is TGTGCCAGCGAGTACCAGGGGGACACTGAAGCTTTCTTT.

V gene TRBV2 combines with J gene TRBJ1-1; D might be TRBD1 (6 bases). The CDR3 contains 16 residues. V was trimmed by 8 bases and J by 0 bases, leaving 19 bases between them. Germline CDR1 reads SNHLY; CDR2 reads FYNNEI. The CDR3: CASRRSGAPLNTEAFF. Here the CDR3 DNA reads TGTGCCAGCCGAAGGTCAGGGGCGCCCTTGAACACTGAAGCTTTCTTT.

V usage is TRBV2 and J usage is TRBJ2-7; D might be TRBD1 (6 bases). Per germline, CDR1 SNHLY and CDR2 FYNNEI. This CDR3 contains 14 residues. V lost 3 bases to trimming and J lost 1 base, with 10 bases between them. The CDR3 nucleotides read TGTGCCAGCAGTGATCAGGGGTTATCCTACGAGCAGTACTTC. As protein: CASSDQGLSYEQYF.

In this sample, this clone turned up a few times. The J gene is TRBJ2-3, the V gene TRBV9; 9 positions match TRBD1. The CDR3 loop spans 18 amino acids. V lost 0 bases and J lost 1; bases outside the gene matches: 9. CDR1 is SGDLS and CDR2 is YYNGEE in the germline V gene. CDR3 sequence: CASSVEGTGIEGTDTQYF. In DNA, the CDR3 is TGTGCCAGCAGCGTAGAGGGGACAGGGATTGAGGGCACAGATACGCAGTATTTT.

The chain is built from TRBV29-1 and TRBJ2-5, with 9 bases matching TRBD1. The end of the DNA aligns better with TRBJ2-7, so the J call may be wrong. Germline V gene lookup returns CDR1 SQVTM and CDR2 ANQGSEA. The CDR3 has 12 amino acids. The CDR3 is CSWGDRVGEQYF. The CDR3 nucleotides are TGCAGCTGGGGGGACAGGGTGGGCGAGCAGTACTTC.

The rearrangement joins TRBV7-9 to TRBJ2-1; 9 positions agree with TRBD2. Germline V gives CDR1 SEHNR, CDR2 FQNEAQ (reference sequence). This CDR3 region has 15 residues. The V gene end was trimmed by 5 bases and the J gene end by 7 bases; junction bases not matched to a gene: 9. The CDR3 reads CASSPGTSSGNEQFF. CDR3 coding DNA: TGTGCCAGCAGCCCAGGGACTAGCTCTGGGAATGAGCAGTTCTTC.

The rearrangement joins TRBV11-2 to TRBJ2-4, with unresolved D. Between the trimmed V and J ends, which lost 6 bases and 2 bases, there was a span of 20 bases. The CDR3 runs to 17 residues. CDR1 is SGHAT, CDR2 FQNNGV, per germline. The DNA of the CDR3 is TGTGCCAGCAGTCCCATCACAGTGGGTAAACCCAAAAACATTCAGTACTTC. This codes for CASSPITVGKPKNIQYF. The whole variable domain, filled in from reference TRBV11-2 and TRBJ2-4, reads EAGVAQSPRYKIIEKRQSVAFWCNPISGHATLYWYQQILGQGPKLLIQFQNNGVVDDSQLPKDRFSAERLKGVDSTLKIQPAKLEDSAVYLCASSPITVGKPKNIQYFGAGTRLSVL.

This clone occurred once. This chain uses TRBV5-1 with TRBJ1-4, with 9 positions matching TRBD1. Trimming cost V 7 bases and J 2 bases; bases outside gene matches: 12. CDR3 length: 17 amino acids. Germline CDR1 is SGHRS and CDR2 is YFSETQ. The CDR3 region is CASRGTGTDGTNEKLFF. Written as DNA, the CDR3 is TGCGCCAGCCGCGGGACAGGGACCGATGGGACTAATGAAAAACTGTTTTTT.

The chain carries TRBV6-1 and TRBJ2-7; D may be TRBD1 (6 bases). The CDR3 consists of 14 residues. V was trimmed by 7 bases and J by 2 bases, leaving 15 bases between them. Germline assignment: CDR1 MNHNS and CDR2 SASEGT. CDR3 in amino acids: CASIQRPGAYEQYF. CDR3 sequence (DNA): TGTGCCAGCATCCAGCGCCCAGGGGCCTACGAGCAGTACTTC.

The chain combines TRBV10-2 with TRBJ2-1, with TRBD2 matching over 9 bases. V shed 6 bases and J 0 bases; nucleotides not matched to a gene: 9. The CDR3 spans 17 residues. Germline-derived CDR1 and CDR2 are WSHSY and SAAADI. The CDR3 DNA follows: TGCGCCAGCAGAGGAAGGCGGGGGGGCGGCTCCTACAATGAGCAGTTCTTC. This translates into CASRGRRGGGSYNEQFF.

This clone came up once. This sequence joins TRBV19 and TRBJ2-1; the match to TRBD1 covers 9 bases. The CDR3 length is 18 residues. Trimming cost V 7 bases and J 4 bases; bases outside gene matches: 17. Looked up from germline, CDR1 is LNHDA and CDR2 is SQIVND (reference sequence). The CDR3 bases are TGTGCCAGTAACCGACCGACCCACCGGGACAGGGAATACAATGAGCAGTTCTTC. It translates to CASNRPTHRDREYNEQFF.

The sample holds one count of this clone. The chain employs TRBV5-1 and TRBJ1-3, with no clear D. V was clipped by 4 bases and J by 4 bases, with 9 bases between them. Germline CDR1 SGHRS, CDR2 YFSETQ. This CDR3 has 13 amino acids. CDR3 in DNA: TGCGCCAGCAGCCCTGGAGACGGAAACACCATATATTTT. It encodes CASSPGDGNTIYF.

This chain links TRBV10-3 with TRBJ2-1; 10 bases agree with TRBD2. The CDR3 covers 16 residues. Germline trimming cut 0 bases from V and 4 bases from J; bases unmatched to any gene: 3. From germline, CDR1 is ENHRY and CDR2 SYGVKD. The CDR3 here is CAISESLAGGYNEQFF. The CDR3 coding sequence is TGTGCCATCAGTGAGTCGTTAGCGGGAGGTTACAATGAGCAGTTCTTC.

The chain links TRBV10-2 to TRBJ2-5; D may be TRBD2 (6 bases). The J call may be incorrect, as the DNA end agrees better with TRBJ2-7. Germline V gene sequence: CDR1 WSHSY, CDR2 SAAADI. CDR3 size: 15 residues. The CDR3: CASNDGLPSSYEQYF. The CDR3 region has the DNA TGCGCCAGCAATGACGGACTACCCAGCTCCTACGAGCAGTACTTC.